This T cell receptor (beta chain) derives from a study of metastatic and nonmetastatic thyroid tumors. This clone was recorded at least ten times. V gave up 4 bases and J gave up 4 bases; unmatched junction bases: 7. The length of the CDR3 is 16 residues. Germline V gene data show CDR1 as SGHDT and CDR2 as YYEEEE. TCRdb re-processed the PCR reads through MiXCR. The sample carries about 20,000 clones, about 15% recorded once. Treatment of any kind had been given to no patient before thyroid surgery. The chain combines TRBV5-6 with TRBJ2-1, with 11 bases aligning to TRBD2. The sequencing input was blood. This receptor was identified in a female donor with papillary thyroid cancer or a benign thyroid nodule (not recorded which). Some clones in this sample may be carry-over from other donors' samples. CDR3: CASSSAGTSGYNEQFF. The CDR3 coding sequence is TGTGCCAGCAGCAGCGCCGGGACTAGCGGATACAATGAGCAGTTCTTC.